This T cell receptor beta chain was identified during a study of blood T cell repertoires in COVID-19. The data were produced by immunoSEQ multiplex PCR, yet TCRdb's version contains in-frame clones alone and is incomplete. This sample yields approximately 390,000 clones, of which 88% are seen a single time; over 2% belongs to the top ten. The germline gives CDR1 MNHEY, CDR2 SMNVEV (reference sequence). Trimming shortened V by 2 bases and J by 0 bases, and 8 bases separated the two germline ends. This CDR3 contains 15 residues. The chain recombines TRBV27 with TRBJ2-1; D unresolved. This clonotype was obtained from a woman in her forties with acute COVID-19. What was sequenced was PBMCs or T cells enriched from blood (not recorded which). The CDR3 nucleotides are TGTGCCAGCAGTTTAACGGAGAACTCCTACAATGAGCAGTTCTTC. Residues: CASSLTENSYNEQFF.